The 26 T cell receptor beta chains below come from one sample, sequenced in a study of T cells after yellow fever vaccination. A single record per CDR3 protein comes from TCRdb applying MiXCR to the 5' RACE reads. This table has about 350,000 distinct CDR3 sequences, under 15% appearing once. The starting material was CD4+ T cells sorted from PBMCs, obtained 15 days after the yellow fever booster vaccination. The receptor source for this set is a young man who received the YFV17D yellow fever vaccine.

This clonotype has only a few counts. This sequence joins TRBV5-6 and TRBJ2-7, with 9 bases matching TRBD1. The CDR3 covers 13 residues. J gave up 4 bases and V 4 bases, and 3 bases lay outside the gene matches. Germline CDR1 is SGHDT and CDR2 is YYEEEE. DNA of the CDR3: TGTGCCAGCAGCCCGGACAGGGGATACGAGCAGTACGTC. Amino acids: CASSPDRGYEQYV.

The gene calls are TRBV4-3 and TRBJ1-2, with D uncertain. Deletions cut 1 base from V and 4 bases from J, with 13 bases between. The CDR3 length is 15 residues. CDR1 and CDR2 from the germline V gene are LGHNA and YSLEER. This chain's CDR3 is CASSQGTARGYGYTF. DNA of the CDR3: TGCGCCAGCAGCCAAGGGACGGCCCGGGGCTATGGCTACACCTTC.

This clonotype was observed a handful of times. The CDR3 bases are TGTGCCAGCAGCTTAGTCGGCAGGAACACTGAAGCTTTCTTT. Residues: CASSLVGRNTEAFF. This chain links TRBV7-2 with TRBJ1-1; no clear D. The germline V and J ends were trimmed by 1 base and 1 base, with 7 bases remaining between them. The germline CDR1 and CDR2 sequences are SGHTA and FQGNSA. The CDR3 spans 14 residues.

The rearrangement uses TRBV12-3 or TRBV12-4 and TRBJ2-1, with D perhaps matching TRBD1 or TRBD2 (5 bases each). The length of the CDR3 is 15 residues. Trimming cost V 1 base and J 9 bases, with 16 bases left between them. CDR3 DNA: TGTGCCAGCAGTTTAGGAACAGGTTGGGACGGTGAGCAGTTCTTC. Translating it yields CASSLGTGWDGEQFF.

The table lists this clonotype with a few counts. V and J are TRBV6-1 and TRBJ2-2; maybe TRBD1 (5 bases). The CDR3 has 15 amino acids. V was clipped by 2 bases and J by 7 bases, with 14 bases between them. The germline V gene encodes CDR1 MNHNS and CDR2 SASEGT. The CDR3 DNA reads as TGTGCCAGCAGTGAAATGGGGCAGGGCGGCGGGGAGCTGTTTTTT. Translating it yields CASSEMGQGGGELFF.

This clonotype was detected only a few times. The J gene is TRBJ1-5, the V gene TRBV6-5; weak D call: TRBD1 (6 bases). Trimming removed 5 bases at V and 3 bases at J, with 17 bases between. CDR3 length: 16 amino acids. Germline assignment: CDR1 MNHEY and CDR2 SVGAGI. In nucleotides, the CDR3 is TGTGCCAGCAGTCGCGCGTATACAGGGTTCAATCAGCCCCAGCATTTT. This codes for CASSRAYTGFNQPQHF.

This clonotype has only a few counts. V and J are TRBV11-2 and TRBJ1-3; D uncertain. The CDR3 length is 15 residues. The V end lost 3 bases, the J end lost 0 bases, and 9 bases lay between the germline ends. Germline V CDR1 and CDR2: SGHAT, FQNNGV. CDR3 bases: TGTGCCAGCAGCTTCCAGACAAGCTCTGGAAACACCATATATTTT. This translates into CASSFQTSSGNTIYF. The full variable domain, rest sourced from reference TRBV11-2 and TRBJ1-3, is EAGVAQSPRYKIIEKRQSVAFWCNPISGHATLYWYQQILGQGPKLLIQFQNNGVVDDSQLPKDRFSAERLKGVDSTLKIQPAKLEDSAVYLCASSFQTSSGNTIYFGEGSWLTVV.

A note on this clonotype: With a much larger clone just one base away, this may be a read error. The rearrangement uses TRBV5-6 and TRBJ2-5; D may be TRBD2 (6 bases). This CDR3 region has 13 residues. V lost 8 bases and J 0 bases, leaving 11 bases between the germline ends. Germline loops: CDR1 SGHDT, CDR2 YYEEEE. The CDR3 loop is CARSRDYQETQYF. CDR3 sequence (DNA): TGTGCCAGAAGCCGGGACTACCAAGAGACCCAGTACTTC.

This clonotype occurred many times. The chain joins TRBV5-1 to TRBJ2-1; D unclear. Looked up from germline, CDR1 is SGHRS and CDR2 is YFSETQ. The CDR3 runs to 14 residues. V lost 6 bases, J lost 2 bases, and 12 bases lay in between. This CDR3 reads CASNPSRPYNEQFF. DNA of the CDR3: TGCGCCAGCAACCCCAGCCGCCCCTACAATGAGCAGTTCTTC.

This chain uses TRBV6-5 with TRBJ1-2; no reliable D call. Trimming took off 6 bases at V and 8 bases at J, with 16 bases between the two ends. The germline gives CDR1 MNHEY, CDR2 SVGAGI. The CDR3 is 13 amino acids. CDR3 amino acids: CASRESSARGYTF. The CDR3 DNA reads as TGTGCCAGCAGGGAGTCGTCAGCCCGCGGCTACACCTTC.

The table lists this clonotype with a few counts. The chain combines TRBV29-1 with TRBJ2-7; TRBD2 matches at 7 bases. The V gene end was trimmed by 4 bases and the J gene end by 4 bases; junction bases not matched to a gene: 19. CDR3 length equals 17 residues. Germline V gene sequence: CDR1 SQVTM, CDR2 ANQGSEA. CDR3 protein: CSVARSGVSSKKYEQYV. CDR3 DNA: TGCAGCGTTGCCCGGAGCGGGGTCTCATCGAAAAAATACGAGCAGTACGTC.

This clonotype was observed a few times. The CDR3 loop is CASSVGLSGYTDTQYF. CDR3 nucleotide sequence: TGTGCCAGCAGCGTAGGTCTTAGCGGGTACACAGATACGCAGTATTTT. The chain uses TRBV9 and TRBJ2-3, with 7 bases matching TRBD2. V shed 0 bases and J 2 bases; nucleotides not matched to a gene: 6. Looked up from germline, CDR1 is SGDLS and CDR2 is YYNGEE. This CDR3 comprises 16 residues.

This clonotype was counted a few times. The rearrangement links TRBV28 to TRBJ2-2; TRBD2 aligns across 7 bases. Unmatched junction bases numbered 1, after V lost 8 bases and J lost 7 bases. The germline V gene has CDR1 MDHEN and CDR2 SYDVKM. The length of the CDR3 is 11 residues. CDR3 coding DNA: TGTGCCAGCGCGGGGGACGGGGAGCTGTTTTTT. Its translation is CASAGDGELFF.

This clonotype has ten or more counts. V is TRBV5-1 and J is TRBJ1-6; D remains unclear. V was shortened by 0 bases and J by 5 bases, with 9 bases between the two germline ends. The germline CDR1 and CDR2 sequences are SGHRS and YFSETQ. CDR3 length: 15 residues. CDR3: CASSLGFGDNSPLHF. CDR3 nucleotide sequence: TGCGCCAGCAGCTTGGGTTTCGGCGATAATTCACCCCTCCACTTT. The variable domain in full, completed from reference TRBV5-1 and TRBJ1-6, reads KAGVTQTPRYLIKTRGQQVTLSCSPISGHRSVSWYQQTPGQGLQFLFEYFSETQRNKGNFPGRFSGRQFSNSRSEMNVSTLELGDSALYLCASSLGFGDNSPLHFGNGTRLTVT.

The rearrangement links TRBV5-1 to TRBJ2-3; a possible D gene is TRBD2 (7 bases). Trimming left V 4 bases short and J 5 bases short, with 14 bases between. CDR1 and CDR2 (germline): SGHRS, YFSETQ. This CDR3 has 14 residues. The CDR3 DNA is TGCGCCAGCAGCGCGGGGGCGGCGGGAGATACGCAGTATTTT. Translation: CASSAGAAGDTQYF.

A few counts support this clonotype. V gene TRBV4-2 combines with J gene TRBJ2-5, with TRBD2 matching 8 bases. The CDR3 covers 16 residues. With V trimmed by 5 bases and J by 2 bases, 10 bases remained unmatched. Germline CDR1 LGHNA, CDR2 YNFKEQ. The CDR3 DNA reads TGTGCCAGCAGCTCGAACTGGGCGGGGGGACAAGAGACCCAGTACTTC. Amino acid sequence: CASSSNWAGGQETQYF.

This clonotype was counted ten times or more. V and J are TRBV29-1 and TRBJ2-2; 7 nucleotides agree with TRBD1. CDR3 length: 12 residues. Trimming at V came to 6 bases and at J to 9 bases, leaving 7 bases not matched to a gene. Germline V gene data show CDR1 as SQVTM and CDR2 as ANQGSEA. The CDR3 nucleotides are TGCAGCGTCCACAGGGGTAGCAGGGAGCTGTTTTTT. Its translation: CSVHRGSRELFF.

This clonotype was found a few times. The rearrangement uses TRBV5-1 and TRBJ1-1; no clear D gene. The germline V and J ends were trimmed by 4 bases and 4 bases, with 14 bases remaining between them. The germline CDR1 and CDR2 sequences are SGHRS and YFSETQ. The CDR3 contains 14 residues. The CDR3 sequence is CASSRAEGFTEAFF. The CDR3 DNA follows: TGCGCCAGCAGCCGGGCGGAGGGTTTCACTGAAGCTTTCTTT.

This clonotype occurred a few times. This chain joins TRBV20-1 and TRBJ2-1; the D gene is possibly TRBD1 (7 bases). V was clipped by 4 bases and J by 8 bases, with 12 bases between them. This CDR3 spans 12 amino acids. Per the germline V gene, CDR1 is DFQATT and CDR2 is SNEGSKA (reference sequence). Here the CDR3 DNA reads TGCAGTGCTACCCTCAGGGGGGATGAGCAGTTCTTC. The encoded protein is CSATLRGDEQFF.

The rearrangement uses TRBV10-3 and TRBJ2-2; the match to TRBD1 covers 10 bases. The CDR3 has 16 amino acids. Trimming cost V 4 bases and J 3 bases; bases outside gene matches: 5. Looked up from germline, CDR1 is ENHRY and CDR2 is SYGVKD. DNA for the CDR3: TGTGCCATCAGTGGAGACAGGGGGCCGCACACCGGGGAGCTGTTTTTT. Protein: CAISGDRGPHTGELFF.

This clonotype was detected a few times. The chain employs TRBV6-2 or TRBV6-3 and TRBJ1-1; no reliable D call. Germline CDR1 MNHEY, CDR2 SVGEGT. V lost 2 bases to trimming and J lost 4 bases, with 11 bases between them. The CDR3 has 14 amino acids. The CDR3 DNA reads as TGTGCCAGCAGTTACACGGACTCCCGCACTGAAGCTTTCTTT. Encoded protein: CASSYTDSRTEAFF.

At least ten counts were recorded for this clonotype. The chain employs TRBV7-9 and TRBJ1-2; D might be TRBD1 (6 bases). CDR1 and CDR2 (germline): SEHNR, FQNEAQ (reference sequence). Trimming pared 7 bases from V and 2 bases from J, leaving 14 bases between. The CDR3 spans 14 residues. CDR3 coding DNA: TGTGCCAGCACCCCGGGACATCAAAACTATGGCTACACCTTC. Amino acids: CASTPGHQNYGYTF.

V usage is TRBV7-2 and J usage is TRBJ1-2, with D possibly TRBD1 on 5 matching bases. The CDR3 contains 17 residues. V was shortened by 4 bases and J by 3 bases, with 21 bases between the two germline ends. Germline V gives CDR1 SGHTA, CDR2 FQGNSA. CDR3 amino acids: CASSSLREGLYYYGYTF. The DNA of the CDR3 is TGTGCCAGCAGCTCCCTCAGGGAAGGCCTATACTACTATGGCTACACCTTC.

V is TRBV28 and J is TRBJ1-5, with D possibly matching TRBD1 (5 bases). The germline V and J ends were trimmed by 0 bases and 0 bases, with 18 bases remaining between them. The germline gives CDR1 MDHEN, CDR2 SYDVKM. The CDR3 spans 19 residues. The CDR3 DNA reads as TGTGCCAGCAGTTTATGGGGGATGAACAGGATACGTAGCAATCAGCCCCAGCATTTT. It yields the protein CASSLWGMNRIRSNQPQHF.

This clonotype has more than one count but fewer than ten. The CDR3 protein is CAWGDRLYSGANVLTF. The CDR3 nucleotides read TGTGCCTGGGGGGACAGGTTATACTCTGGGGCCAACGTCCTGACTTTC. The chain is built from TRBV30 and TRBJ2-6; 8 nucleotides line up with TRBD1. With 5 bases clipped from V and 0 bases from J, the junction kept 6 bases outside the gene matches. Germline lookup yields CDR1 GTSNPN and CDR2 SVGIG (reference sequence). The CDR3 has 16 residues.

The chain combines TRBV4-3 with TRBJ1-1, with 7 bases aligning to TRBD1. CDR3 size: 20 residues. CDR1 LGHNA and CDR2 YSLEER come from the germline V gene. V was clipped by 2 bases and J by 1 base; unmatched bases: 19. This CDR3 is CASSQSSGTASWRSNTEAFF. In DNA form, the CDR3 reads TGCGCCAGCAGCCAAAGTTCCGGGACAGCGTCCTGGCGATCGAACACTGAAGCTTTCTTT.